This entry is about one TCR beta chain. Its specificity is not known. These data belong to a study of molecular identifiers for immune sequencing clone quantification. General observations from the study: For highly expanded clones, sizes could be underestimated when identical TCR molecules share a barcode.

Via MiXCR, TCRdb re-called the PCR reads, giving one row per CDR3 protein. This table holds 300,000 to 400,000 distinct CDR3 sequences, roughly a quarter found once. Sequenced input: naive CD8+ T cells from blood, with Jurkat cell RNA spiked in. Subset meaning: FACS-sorted CD8+CD4-CCR7+CD45RA+ naive T cells. The sequence was obtained from a human donor in good health. Some libraries in this study had Jurkat cell RNA spiked in.

DNA for the CDR3: TGTGCCTGGAGTGGGGCGAACACCGGGGAGCTGTTTTTT. Translated, it gives CAWSGANTGELFF. V gene TRBV30 combines with J gene TRBJ2-2; D not resolved. V was pared by 1 base and J by 0 bases, with 3 bases between. The V gene's germline CDR1 is GTSNPN and CDR2 SVGIG (reference sequence). This CDR3 region has 13 residues.